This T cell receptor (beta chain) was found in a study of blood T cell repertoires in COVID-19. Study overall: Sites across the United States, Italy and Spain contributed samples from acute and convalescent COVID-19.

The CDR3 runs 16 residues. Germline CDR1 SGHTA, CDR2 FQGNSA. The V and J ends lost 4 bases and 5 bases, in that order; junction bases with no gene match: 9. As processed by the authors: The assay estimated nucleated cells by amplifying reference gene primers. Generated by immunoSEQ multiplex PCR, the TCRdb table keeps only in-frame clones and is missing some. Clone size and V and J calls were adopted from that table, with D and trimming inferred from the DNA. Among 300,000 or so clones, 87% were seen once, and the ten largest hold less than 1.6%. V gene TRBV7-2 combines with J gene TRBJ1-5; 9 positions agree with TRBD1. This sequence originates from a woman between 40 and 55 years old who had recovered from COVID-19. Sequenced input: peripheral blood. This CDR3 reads CASSSHLRTGDQPQHF. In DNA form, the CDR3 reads TGTGCCAGCAGCTCCCACCTTAGGACAGGGGATCAGCCCCAGCATTTT.